Following are 25 T cell receptor beta chains from one sample sequenced in a study of human T cells and chemical hapten exposure (TCRdb year 2021). To prepare the library, 5' RACE was applied. These reads were obtained on an Illumina MiSeq. The public sequencing data were trimmed at Q25 with fastp and processed into clonotypes with MiXCR by TCRdb, which kept only in-frame beta chains. Records with the same CDR3 protein are collapsed into one entry carrying the most frequent genes and DNA. This sample lists about 140,000 distinct CDR3 sequences; 4.1% were detected once. The ten top clones hold 1.2% to 1.5% of the sample. Total RNA was isolated from unfractionated whole blood collected in Tempus Blood RNA tubes. The receptors stem from a female donor in good health.

This clonotype was recorded at least ten times. The chain is built from TRBV5-1 and TRBJ2-1; TRBD1 agrees at 9 bases. Trimming cost V 3 bases and J 5 bases; bases outside gene matches: 6. This CDR3 has 15 residues. The germline V gene encodes CDR1 SGHRS and CDR2 YFSETQ. The CDR3 region is CASSWTGEGNNEQFF. The CDR3 bases are TGCGCCAGCAGCTGGACAGGGGAGGGAAACAATGAGCAGTTCTTC.

There are many counts of this clonotype. The rearrangement uses TRBV7-6 and TRBJ1-3, with TRBD1 matching over 12 bases. The CDR3 is 18 amino acids. Germline CDR1 reads SGHVS; CDR2 reads FNYEAQ. Losses at the gene ends were 0 bases for V and 4 bases for J; bases not matched to a gene: 7. The CDR3 bases are TGTGCCAGCAGCTTAGCGGTTGGGACAGGGGGCGCCGGAAACACCATATATTTT. Amino acid sequence: CASSLAVGTGGAGNTIYF.

As to this clonotype: Possible read error: a much larger clone is one base away. This chain connects TRBV28 to TRBJ1-1; no reliable D call. Germline lookup yields CDR1 MDHEN and CDR2 SYDVKM. V lost 5 bases and J lost 5, with 18 bases in between. The CDR3 runs to 15 residues. CDR3 sequence reads: CASSTVCGLGTEAFF. In DNA form, the CDR3 reads TGTGCCAGCAGTACCGTCTGCGGGCTTGGGACTGAAGCTTTCTTT. The variable domain in full, with the rest retrieved from reference TRBV28 and TRBJ1-1, is DVKVTQSSRYLVKRTGEKVFLECVQDMDHENMFWYRQDPGLGLRLIYFSYDVKMKEKGDIPEGYSVSREKKERFSLILESASTNQTSMYLCASSTVCGLGTEAFFGQGTRLTVV.

This clonotype has ten or more counts. V gene TRBV4-3 combines with J gene TRBJ2-7, with D possibly matching TRBD1 (6 bases). CDR1 is LGHNA and CDR2 is YSLEER in the germline V gene. This CDR3 region has 17 residues. Between the trimmed V and J ends, which lost 0 bases and 2 bases, there was a span of 17 bases. CDR3 DNA sequence: TGCGCCAGCAGCCAAGATCAAGCAGGGGCCTTAACCTACGAGCAGTACTTC. It translates to CASSQDQAGALTYEQYF.

For this clonotype: A read error may explain this, as a much larger clone is one base away. This chain uses TRBV5-1 with TRBJ1-5; 9 nucleotides match TRBD1. The CDR3 runs to 17 residues. Germline V CDR1 and CDR2: SGHRS, YFSETQ. V lost 5 bases, J lost 4 bases, and 13 bases stayed unmatched. The CDR3 reads CASRCGVLTGGNQPQHF. The CDR3 DNA is TGCGCCAGCAGATGCGGCGTCCTGACAGGGGGAAATCAGCCCCAGCATTTT.

There are a few counts of this clonotype. The J gene is TRBJ1-1, the V gene TRBV6-2 or TRBV6-3; 8 bases line up with TRBD1. The CDR3 contains 15 residues. V lost 7 bases, J lost 4 bases, and 11 bases stayed unmatched. Looked up from germline, CDR1 is MNHEY and CDR2 is SVGEGT. The chain's CDR3 is CASNEGRGRFTEAFF. CDR3 bases: TGTGCCAGCAACGAGGGCAGGGGGCGTTTCACTGAAGCTTTCTTT.

This clonotype was counted a few times. V gene TRBV18 combines with J gene TRBJ1-3; D not certain. Germline CDR1 reads KGHSH; CDR2 reads LQKENI. The CDR3 runs to 13 residues. With 3 bases removed from V and 6 bases from J, the gap between germline ends came to 9 bases. CDR3 coding DNA: TGTGCCAGCTCACCTTCGGATGCAAACACCATATATTTT. Translated: CASSPSDANTIYF.

The table lists this clonotype with many counts. This sequence joins TRBV14 and TRBJ1-1; weak D call: TRBD1 (5 bases). This CDR3 comprises 16 residues. The germline V gene has CDR1 SGHDN and CDR2 FVKESK. Between the trimmed V and J ends, which lost 3 bases and 4 bases, there was a span of 18 bases. The CDR3 reads CASSQRGGVGGTEAFF. For the CDR3, the DNA is TGTGCCAGCAGCCAGCGGGGTGGGGTTGGGGGCACTGAAGCTTTCTTT.

This clonotype was detected a few times. The J gene is TRBJ2-3, the V gene TRBV9, with 7 bases identical to TRBD2. V was clipped by 0 bases and J by 0 bases; unmatched bases: 1. Germline V lookup: CDR1 SGDLS, CDR2 YYNGEE. This CDR3 contains 15 residues. The CDR3 DNA is TGTGCCAGCAGCGTAGTGGGACTAAGCACAGATACGCAGTATTTT. It codes for CASSVVGLSTDTQYF.

This clonotype was found many times. This chain joins TRBV2 and TRBJ2-2; unclear D gene. Germline CDR1 and CDR2: SNHLY and FYNNEI. The CDR3 is made up of 14 amino acids. Trimming took off 6 bases at V and 1 base at J, with 9 bases between the two ends. In DNA, the CDR3 is TGTGCCAGCAGAGTCAGCCTGAACACCGGGGAGCTGTTTTTT. Amino acid sequence: CASRVSLNTGELFF.

This clonotype has at least ten counts. This chain joins TRBV2 and TRBJ1-5; D remains ambiguous. Germline CDR1 is SNHLY and CDR2 is FYNNEI. There are 17 residues in the CDR3. V shed 6 bases and J shed 0 bases, with 18 bases lying between them. The CDR3 region has the DNA TGTGCCAGCAGGCCAATCCGCTTGGATAATAGCAATCAGCCCCAGCATTTT. It translates to CASRPIRLDNSNQPQHF.

This clonotype has at least ten counts. The chain is built from TRBV4-2 and TRBJ2-3; 16 nucleotides line up with TRBD2. The germline V gene has CDR1 LGHNA and CDR2 YNFKEQ. The CDR3 extends over 16 amino acids. Unmatched junction bases numbered 1, after V lost 3 bases and J lost 4 bases. The CDR3 is CASSQGLAGGPDTQYF. The CDR3 nucleotides read TGTGCCAGCAGCCAGGGACTAGCGGGGGGGCCAGATACGCAGTATTTT.

About this clonotype: The junction does not match germline at one end; this may be a read error. The J gene is TRBJ2-7, the V gene TRBV6-5; TRBD1 might be the D (6 bases). Germline CDR1 reads MNHEY; CDR2 reads SVGAGI. The CDR3 is 15 amino acids. CDR3 bases: TGTGCCAGCAGCTCCGGGACACCCACCTCCGACGAGCAGTACTTC. Translation: CASSSGTPTSDEQYF.

The CDR3: CSVVSGGETQYF. The CDR3 DNA follows: TGCAGCGTTGTGTCAGGGGGCGAGACCCAGTACTTC. V and J are TRBV29-1 and TRBJ2-5, with 8 bases lining up with TRBD1. Germline V CDR1 and CDR2: SQVTM, ANQGSEA. The CDR3 spans 12 residues. V lost 4 bases to trimming and J lost 5 bases; unmatched junction nucleotides: 3.

This clonotype has a handful of counts. This rearrangement joins TRBV7-9 to TRBJ1-2; the match to TRBD1 covers 7 bases. Germline trimming cut 10 bases from V and 6 bases from J; bases unmatched to any gene: 11. Germline assignment: CDR1 SEHNR and CDR2 FQNEAQ (reference sequence). This CDR3 comprises 13 residues. CDR3 DNA sequence: TGTGCCACCTCCTCCGGACAGGACGATGGCTACACCTTC. Encoded protein: CATSSGQDDGYTF.

In this sample, this clonotype turned up many times. The V gene is TRBV20-1, the J gene TRBJ2-1; 11 bases agree with TRBD2. J lost 0 bases, V lost 6 bases, and 7 bases had no gene match. From germline, CDR1 is DFQATT and CDR2 SNEGSKA (reference sequence). The CDR3 length is 16 residues. CDR3 sequence reads: CSAHTSGGRSYNEQFF. The CDR3 DNA sequence: TGCAGTGCACATACTAGCGGGGGCCGCTCCTACAATGAGCAGTTCTTC.

This clonotype was observed at least ten times. The chain joins TRBV4-2 to TRBJ1-6, with TRBD1 matching 10 bases. CDR1 and CDR2 from the germline V gene are LGHNA and YNFKEQ. The CDR3 consists of 15 residues. Trimming removed 4 bases from V and 9 bases from J; junction bases left unmatched: 6. CDR3 residues: CASSPRQGASSPLHF. Here the CDR3 DNA reads TGTGCCAGCAGCCCTAGACAGGGGGCTTCTTCACCCCTCCACTTT.

On this clonotype itself: This sequence may be a read error, since a much larger clone differs from it by one base. This chain's CDR3 is CASSPEAGTEKCSPLHF. CDR3 in DNA: TGTGCCAGCAGCCCCGAAGCCGGGACAGAAAAGTGTTCACCCCTCCACTTT. V and J are TRBV4-2 and TRBJ1-6; the match to TRBD1 covers 7 bases. The CDR3 runs 17 residues. J lost 9 bases, V lost 4 bases, and 15 bases had no gene match. Per germline, CDR1 LGHNA and CDR2 YNFKEQ.

In its sample, this clonotype was seen many times. This rearrangement joins TRBV6-2 or TRBV6-3 to TRBJ2-7; D is unresolved. V was trimmed by 2 bases and J by 4 bases, leaving 6 bases between them. CDR3 length: 12 residues. The germline CDR1 and CDR2 sequences are MNHEY and SVGEGT. CDR3: CASSYHRYEQYF. The CDR3 DNA follows: TGTGCCAGCAGTTACCACCGTTACGAGCAGTACTTC.

This clonotype was counted many times. V usage is TRBV10-3 and J usage is TRBJ1-1; 8 nucleotides align to TRBD1. The trim removed 6 bases at V and 4 bases at J, leaving 4 bases unmatched. Germline values: CDR1 ENHRY, CDR2 SYGVKD. CDR3 size: 13 residues. The CDR3 nucleotides read TGTGCCATCAGGGGAACAGGGGGCACTGAAGCTTTCTTT. It yields the protein CAIRGTGGTEAFF.

This clonotype was counted only a few times. This rearrangement joins TRBV7-9 to TRBJ2-5; the D gene is possibly TRBD1 (6 bases). The V end lost 0 bases, the J end lost 7 bases, and 12 bases lay between the germline ends. In germline, CDR1 is SEHNR, CDR2 FQNEAQ (reference sequence). This CDR3 has 14 amino acids. This CDR3 reads CASSLAAGERTQYF. CDR3 nucleotide sequence: TGTGCCAGCAGCTTAGCGGCAGGGGAGAGGACCCAGTACTTC.

This clonotype was seen many times. The V gene is TRBV2, the J gene TRBJ2-3, with D tentatively TRBD2 (6 bases). Trimming shortened V by 10 bases and J by 3 bases, and 26 bases separated the two germline ends. The CDR3 covers 17 residues. CDR1 SNHLY and CDR2 FYNNEI come from the germline V gene. The CDR3 DNA follows: TGTGCCACGATGGGCGGATCGACTAGGGGTTTTACAGATACGCAGTATTTT. Protein sequence: CATMGGSTRGFTDTQYF.

In this sample, this clonotype turned up a few times. This chain connects TRBV19 to TRBJ1-5; no clear D gene. The CDR3 has 15 residues. From germline, CDR1 is LNHDA and CDR2 SQIVND (reference sequence). Trimming stripped 5 bases from V and 0 bases from J, with 11 bases between. The CDR3 DNA is TGTGCCAGTAGTCTCAGCGGCCCTAGCAATCAGCCCCAGCATTTT. Its protein product is CASSLSGPSNQPQHF.

A few counts support this clonotype. V and J are TRBV21-1 and TRBJ2-4; the table's TRBD1 call for D was not verified on the DNA. TRBV21-1 corresponds to a pseudogene. The length of the CDR3 is 18 residues. The CDR3 bases are TGTGCCAGCAGCAAAGACAGGGGACAGATGTTAGCCAAAAACATTCAGTACTTC. Translating gives CASSKDRGQMLAKNIQYF.

This clonotype was recorded at least ten times. CDR3 residues: CASSGLYRWIDWAFF. CDR3 in DNA: TGTGCCAGCAGTGGATTGTATAGGTGGATCGATTGGGCTTTCTTT. The chain joins TRBV2 to TRBJ1-1, with D unresolved. Trimming took off 4 bases at V and 11 bases at J, with 23 bases between the two ends. The CDR3 is 15 amino acids. CDR1 and CDR2 (germline): SNHLY, FYNNEI.